The 16 T cell receptor beta chains below come from one sample, sequenced in a study of human T cells and chemical hapten exposure. TCRdb reanalysed the RACE reads using MiXCR and keeps one entry per CDR3 protein. The sample consists of more than 85,000 distinct CDR3 sequences, 8.5% of them appearing once. The sample's time point: pre-sensitization, week 0. Specified treatment: therapeutic diphenylcyclopropenone sensitization with weekly scalp DPC. Sequencing used whole blood, obtained in connection with sensitization to the hapten diphenylcyclopropenone (DPC). All receptors derive from a man in his forties with alopecia areata. Some clones in this sample may be carry-over from other donors' samples.

The table lists this clonotype with a few counts. The genes are TRBV10-3 and TRBJ1-3, with TRBD1 matching 9 bases. Germline trimming cut 8 bases from V and 2 bases from J; bases unmatched to any gene: 7. Germline CDR1 is ENHRY and CDR2 is SYGVKD. The CDR3 spans 15 residues. The CDR3 nucleotides read TGTGCCATCGGAACCGGGACAGGGACTGGAAACACCATATATTTT. Its protein product is CAIGTGTGTGNTIYF.

The CDR3, as DNA: TGCAGCGCGGGAGGCAATGAGCAGTTCTTC. Protein: CSAGGNEQFF. The chain couples TRBV29-1 to TRBJ2-1, with TRBD2 identical over 7 bases. Trimming cost V 7 bases and J 6 bases; bases outside gene matches: 0. This CDR3 is 10 amino acids long. Germline CDR1 SQVTM, CDR2 ANQGSEA.

The chain links TRBV12-3 or TRBV12-4 to TRBJ2-3, with D unresolved. CDR3 length: 16 residues. Trimming pared 1 base from V and 5 bases from J, leaving 16 bases between. CDR3 bases: TGTGCCAGCAGTTTAGGGTCCCGAACCCTTGGAGATACGCAGTATTTT. Amino acids: CASSLGSRTLGDTQYF.

This clonotype has ten or more counts. The rearrangement joins TRBV9 to TRBJ1-1, with a possible D match to TRBD1 (5 bases). Germline V gives CDR1 SGDLS, CDR2 YYNGEE. The CDR3 has 15 residues. Trimming cost V 4 bases and J 1 base, with 14 bases left between them. The CDR3: CASSPGTLGNTEAFF. As DNA, the CDR3 is TGTGCCAGCAGCCCCGGGACCCTCGGGAACACTGAAGCTTTCTTT.

Ten or more counts support this clonotype. V and J are TRBV6-1 and TRBJ2-3; 8 bases match TRBD1. Per the germline V gene, CDR1 is MNHNS and CDR2 is SASEGT. The CDR3 loop spans 12 amino acids. V dropped 2 bases and J dropped 14; count of bases not matched to a gene: 6. DNA of the CDR3: TGTGCCAGCAGTGAATCTGGGACAGGATGGTATTTT. Translation gives CASSESGTGWYF.

V gene TRBV29-1 combines with J gene TRBJ2-1; 8 positions agree with TRBD2. The CDR3 is 14 residues long. The germline V gene has CDR1 SQVTM and CDR2 ANQGSEA. The junction had 7 bases not matched to a gene; V was cut back by 6 bases and J by 3 bases. The DNA for the CDR3 is TGCAGCGTCGTTGGGACTAGTTACTACAATGAGCAGTTCTTC. Translating it yields CSVVGTSYYNEQFF.

This clonotype occurred a few times. The chain couples TRBV6-6 to TRBJ2-5, with D possibly being TRBD2 (5 bases). The CDR3 contains 12 residues. The V gene's germline CDR1 is MNHNY and CDR2 SVGAGI (reference sequence). Between the trimmed V and J ends, which lost 9 bases and 3 bases, there was a span of 11 bases. CDR3 sequence reads: CARWRVEETQYF. CDR3 DNA: TGTGCCAGGTGGCGGGTAGAAGAGACCCAGTACTTC.

This clonotype was seen many times. The chain employs TRBV6-6 and TRBJ2-7; the match to TRBD1 covers 8 bases. Germline V gene data show CDR1 as MNHNY and CDR2 as SVGAGI (reference sequence). The CDR3 spans 13 residues. Trimming cost V 6 bases and J 7 bases; bases outside gene matches: 8. The CDR3 loop reads CASSMDRVGEQYV. CDR3 DNA sequence: TGTGCCAGCAGCATGGACAGGGTTGGAGAGCAGTACGTC.

This clonotype was observed a handful of times. The chain couples TRBV6-2 or TRBV6-3 to TRBJ2-3; no definite D call. V was pared by 7 bases and J by 0 bases, with 14 bases between. Germline assignment: CDR1 MNHEY and CDR2 SVGEGT. The CDR3 spans 15 residues. The CDR3 DNA sequence: TGTGCCAGCAACTATCCTCCTCCTAGCACAGATACGCAGTATTTT. Translated, it gives CASNYPPPSTDTQYF.

This clonotype was counted between two and nine times. The J gene is TRBJ2-7, the V gene TRBV18, with D perhaps matching TRBD1 (6 bases). Germline loops: CDR1 KGHSH, CDR2 LQKENI. Trimming took 6 bases from V and 4 from J, leaving 13 bases between them. CDR3 length equals 13 residues. Written as DNA, the CDR3 is TGTGCCAGCTCCGCAGGGGCTAGTTACGAGCAGTACGTC. Its protein product is CASSAGASYEQYV.

The chain uses TRBV15 and TRBJ2-7; 9 bases line up with TRBD1. Germline V gene lookup returns CDR1 LNHNV and CDR2 YYDKDF (reference sequence). The CDR3 is 15 residues long. V lost 3 bases, J lost 6 bases, and 9 bases stayed unmatched. As DNA, the CDR3 is TGTGCCACCAGCAGGCCGGGACAGGGCTCGCGCGAGCAGTACTTC. Amino acids: CATSRPGQGSREQYF.

This clonotype was seen repeatedly, ten times or more. V and J are TRBV12-3 or TRBV12-4 and TRBJ1-1; D is unclear. The CDR3 spans 11 residues. V lost 5 bases and J lost 1, with 2 bases in between. In DNA form, the CDR3 reads TGTGCCAGCAGTCAGAACACTGAAGCTTTCTTT. Residues: CASSQNTEAFF.

This clonotype was recorded at least ten times. The V gene is TRBV9, the J gene TRBJ2-3; 11 bases are a match to TRBD2. CDR1 is SGDLS, CDR2 YYNGEE, per germline. The J segment lost 3 bases and the V segment lost 3 bases, leaving 3 bases of the junction unmatched. The CDR3 has 15 residues. In DNA, the CDR3 is TGTGCCAGCAGCGAGACTAGCGGGGCAACAGATACGCAGTATTTT. This codes for CASSETSGATDTQYF.

In this sample, this clonotype turned up a few times. V usage is TRBV18 and J usage is TRBJ1-1, with a weak D call TRBD1 (6 bases). CDR1 is KGHSH and CDR2 is LQKENI in the germline V gene. This CDR3 comprises 17 residues. V shed 3 bases and J shed 4 bases, with 21 bases lying between them. The CDR3 loop is CASSPRTGAEGGTEAFF. In DNA form, the CDR3 reads TGTGCCAGCTCACCCAGGACGGGGGCGGAAGGAGGCACTGAAGCTTTCTTT.

This chain links TRBV7-2 with TRBJ2-5; tentatively, D is TRBD2 (5 bases). The CDR3 is 14 residues long. CDR1 SGHTA and CDR2 FQGNSA come from the germline V gene. Trimming cost V 3 bases and J 5 bases, with 13 bases left between them. CDR3 in DNA: TGTGCCAGCAGCTTTATGGGAGAGGCGGAGACCCAGTACTTC. It codes for CASSFMGEAETQYF.

This clonotype was observed a handful of times. V and J are TRBV20-1 and TRBJ2-5; TRBD2 aligns across 8 bases. The ends lost 5 bases at V and 5 bases at J; junction bases unmatched: 22. There are 18 residues in the CDR3. The germline CDR1 and CDR2 sequences are DFQATT and SNEGSKA (reference sequence). The CDR3 bases are TGCAGTGCTGGTGCATATTCAAGCGGGAGCCCCGGGGGGGAGACCCAGTACTTC. Translating it yields CSAGAYSSGSPGGETQYF.